This is a list of T cell receptor beta chains from one sample in a study of shared clonotypes between healthy human individuals. Profiling relied on immunoSEQ multiplex PCR, and the TCRdb table lists in-frame clones only, not all of them. This sample carries hundreds of thousands of clones, under 80% of them seen once, and the ten largest clones take under 13%. Sequencing was done on a sample of memory CD4+ T cells sorted from blood. The origin of the receptors is a young man in good health. The CDR3 runs from the conserved cysteine through the conserved F or W. Each record gives: V gene, clone size, J gene, CDR3 length, D gene, CDR3 protein, CDR3 DNA. A D gene is named only where the DNA matches it firmly. Not all rows give a size; the values are once, few, many and, for expanded clones, a class.

V gene: TRBV5-6; clone size: NA; J gene: TRBJ2-7; CDR3 length: 16; D gene: TRBD2; CDR3 protein: CASSLAGSGSSYEQYF; CDR3 DNA: TGTGCCAGCAGCTTGGCAGGTAGCGGGAGCTCCTACGAGCAGTACTTC
V gene: TRBV27; clone size: NA; J gene: TRBJ2-3; CDR3 length: 15; D gene: TRBD1; CDR3 protein: CASSLSSGGADTQYF; CDR3 DNA: TGTGCCAGCAGTTTATCGTCAGGGGGCGCAGATACGCAGTATTTT
V gene: TRBV15; clone size: NA; J gene: TRBJ2-6; CDR3 length: 16; D gene: NA; CDR3 protein: CATSREKWAGANVLTF; CDR3 DNA: TGTGCCACCAGCAGGGAAAAGTGGGCTGGGGCCAACGTCCTGACTTTC
V gene: TRBV28; clone size: NA; J gene: TRBJ1-1; CDR3 length: 19; D gene: NA; CDR3 protein: CASSLPSRGVNRQNTEAFF; CDR3 DNA: TGTGCCAGCAGTTTACCCTCTCGAGGAGTAAACAGGCAGAACACTGAAGCTTTCTTT
V gene: TRBV4-1; clone size: many; J gene: TRBJ2-5; CDR3 length: 15; D gene: NA; CDR3 protein: CASSQEDSPGRTQYF; CDR3 DNA: TGCGCCAGCAGCCAAGAGGACTCCCCCGGTCGGACCCAGTACTTC
V gene: TRBV10-1; clone size: NA; J gene: TRBJ2-3; CDR3 length: 14; D gene: TRBD2; CDR3 protein: CASKRELQTDTQYF; CDR3 DNA: TGCGCCAGTAAGCGGGAGCTTCAGACAGATACGCAGTATTTT
V gene: TRBV7-2; clone size: NA; J gene: TRBJ2-7; CDR3 length: 15; D gene: NA; CDR3 protein: CASSRRGSTSYEQYF; CDR3 DNA: TGTGCCAGCAGCCGTCGCGGTAGCACCTCCTACGAGCAGTACTTC
V gene: TRBV14; clone size: NA; J gene: TRBJ1-2; CDR3 length: 16; D gene: NA; CDR3 protein: CASSQVVSFVGYGYTF; CDR3 DNA: TGTGCCAGCAGCCAAGTAGTTTCGTTCGTGGGCTATGGCTACACCTTC
V gene: TRBV19; clone size: NA; J gene: TRBJ2-2; CDR3 length: 16; D gene: NA; CDR3 protein: CASSIRSGVGTGELFF; CDR3 DNA: TGTGCCAGTAGTATTAGGTCTGGGGTCGGCACCGGGGAGCTGTTTTTT
V gene: TRBV9; clone size: NA; J gene: TRBJ2-3; CDR3 length: 13; D gene: NA; CDR3 protein: CASSAYVTDTQYF; CDR3 DNA: TGTGCCAGCAGCGCTTATGTCACAGATACGCAGTATTTT
V gene: TRBV14; clone size: NA; J gene: TRBJ2-6; CDR3 length: 14; D gene: NA; CDR3 protein: CASSQGGGANVLTF; CDR3 DNA: TGTGCCAGCAGCCAAGGGGGTGGGGCCAACGTCCTGACTTTC
V gene: TRBV28; clone size: NA; J gene: TRBJ2-7; CDR3 length: 9; D gene: NA; CDR3 protein: CASGNEQYF; CDR3 DNA: TGTGCCAGCGGGAACGAGCAGTACTTC
V gene: TRBV5-8; clone size: NA; J gene: TRBJ1-2; CDR3 length: 14; D gene: NA; CDR3 protein: CASRSFSINYGYTF; CDR3 DNA: TGTGCCAGCAGATCATTTTCCATTAACTATGGCTACACCTTC
V gene: TRBV5-1; clone size: few; J gene: TRBJ1-2; CDR3 length: 14; D gene: NA; CDR3 protein: CASSLNGGLDGYTF; CDR3 DNA: TGCGCCAGCAGCTTGAATGGGGGGCTGGACGGCTACACCTTC
V gene: TRBV19; clone size: many; J gene: TRBJ2-5; CDR3 length: 14; D gene: TRBD1; CDR3 protein: CASSITGGQETQYF; CDR3 DNA: TGTGCCAGTAGTATAACAGGGGGCCAAGAGACCCAGTACTTC
V gene: TRBV28; clone size: NA; J gene: TRBJ1-5; CDR3 length: 16; D gene: NA; CDR3 protein: CASSRNIVTGNQPQHF; CDR3 DNA: TGTGCCAGCAGTCGAAATATCGTTACGGGCAATCAGCCCCAGCATTTT
V gene: TRBV19; clone size: NA; J gene: TRBJ2-7; CDR3 length: 12; D gene: TRBD2; CDR3 protein: CASSGRDYEQYF; CDR3 DNA: TGTGCCAGCTCCGGGAGGGACTACGAGCAGTACTTC
V gene: TRBV18; clone size: NA; J gene: TRBJ2-7; CDR3 length: 15; D gene: NA; CDR3 protein: CASSLRDNGAYEQYF; CDR3 DNA: TGTGCCAGCTCCCTCCGGGACAACGGGGCCTACGAGCAGTACTTC
V gene: TRBV11-2; clone size: NA; J gene: TRBJ2-3; CDR3 length: 13; D gene: NA; CDR3 protein: CASSLGSTDTQYF; CDR3 DNA: TGTGCCAGCAGCTTAGGTAGCACAGATACGCAGTATTTT
V gene: TRBV30; clone size: NA; J gene: TRBJ1-4; CDR3 length: 12; D gene: NA; CDR3 protein: CALTRTNEKLFF; CDR3 DNA: TGTGCCTTGACAAGAACTAATGAAAAACTGTTTTTT
V gene: TRBV7-2; clone size: NA; J gene: TRBJ1-2; CDR3 length: 13; D gene: NA; CDR3 protein: CASSSRLFYGYTF; CDR3 DNA: TGTGCCAGCAGTTCCAGACTTTTTTATGGCTACACCTTC
V gene: TRBV18; clone size: NA; J gene: TRBJ1-2; CDR3 length: 14; D gene: TRBD1; CDR3 protein: CASSPGQVNYGYTF; CDR3 DNA: TGTGCCAGCTCACCGGGACAGGTCAACTATGGCTACACCTTC